These 21 T cell receptor beta chains share one sample of origin, sequenced in a study of response to subunit inactivated influenza vaccine. TCRdb re-analysed the RT-PCR reads in MiXCR, keeping a single row per CDR3 protein. Seen here are fewer than 650,000 distinct CDR3 sequences, over 10% observed once, and the top ten hold 13%. The sequences come from PBMCs from blood, collected 45 days after vaccination. The receptor source for this set is a middle-aged man who received an inactivated influenza vaccine.

The chain is built from TRBV10-3 and TRBJ2-2; 7 nucleotides align to TRBD2. V lost 4 bases, J lost 0 bases, and 5 bases stayed unmatched. The germline V gene has CDR1 ENHRY and CDR2 SYGVKD. This CDR3 region has 16 residues. This CDR3 is CAISGPGTTNTGELFF. In DNA form, the CDR3 reads TGTGCCATCAGTGGCCCCGGGACTACGAACACCGGGGAGCTGTTTTTT.

This clonotype was recorded many times. The chain employs TRBV29-1 and TRBJ2-1; D is ambiguous. In germline, CDR1 is SQVTM, CDR2 ANQGSEA. Trimming took off 4 bases at V and 5 bases at J, with 9 bases between the two ends. The CDR3 spans 12 residues. As DNA, the CDR3 is TGCAGCGTTGTGGGTTTAGACAATGAGCAGTTCTTC. This sequence encodes CSVVGLDNEQFF.

This sequence joins TRBV15 and TRBJ1-5; possibly TRBD1 for D (5 bases). Germline V lookup: CDR1 LNHNV, CDR2 YYDKDF (reference sequence). CDR3 length: 13 amino acids. V was trimmed by 8 bases and J by 6 bases, leaving 14 bases between them. Written as DNA, the CDR3 is TGTGCCACCTCGGACAAAGTTGGTCAGCCCCAGCATTTT. It is translated as CATSDKVGQPQHF.

This clonotype was seen only a few times. The V call is TRBV20-1, the J call TRBJ2-1; a weak D match, TRBD2 (5 bases). Per the germline V gene, CDR1 is DFQATT and CDR2 is SNEGSKA (reference sequence). CDR3 size: 15 residues. The germline V and J ends were trimmed by 0 bases and 9 bases, with 18 bases remaining between them. CDR3 sequence (DNA): TGCAGTGCTAGAGATTCCGGGAAACCGACCGGTGAGCAGTTCTTC. As protein: CSARDSGKPTGEQFF.

V is TRBV27 and J is TRBJ2-2, with 8 bases aligning to TRBD2. V trimming: 0 bases; J trimming: 3 bases; junction bases outside the gene matches: 12. The CDR3 length is 19 residues. Germline V CDR1 and CDR2: MNHEY, SMNVEV (reference sequence). Here the CDR3 reads CASSLSPSGTSGDTGELFF. The CDR3 bases are TGTGCCAGCAGTTTATCCCCCTCCGGGACTAGTGGGGACACCGGGGAGCTGTTTTTT.

This clonotype was recorded a few times. The chain combines TRBV4-1 with TRBJ2-2, with D possibly TRBD2 on 5 matching bases. CDR1 and CDR2 from the germline V gene are MGHRA and YSYEKL. Deletions cut 1 base from V and 0 bases from J, with 9 bases between. The CDR3 totals 16 residues. The CDR3 coding sequence is TGCGCCAGCAGCCAAGGCGGGTTCGCGAACACCGGGGAGCTGTTTTTT. Translating it yields CASSQGGFANTGELFF.

Concerning this clonotype itself: The junction departs from the called germline gene at one end, perhaps through a read error. The chain uses TRBV7-7 and TRBJ2-5; 7 nucleotides align to TRBD1. CDR1 is SSHAT, CDR2 FNYEAQ, per germline (reference sequence). This CDR3 region has 15 residues. CDR3 nucleotide sequence: TGTGCTAGCAGCCCGACAGGGCTCCGCCAAGAGACCCAGTACTTC. Protein: CASSPTGLRQETQYF.

This clonotype was observed at least ten times. The chain combines TRBV10-3 with TRBJ2-7; no reliable D call. The germline CDR1 and CDR2 sequences are ENHRY and SYGVKD. Trimming left V 0 bases short and J 4 bases short, with 13 bases between. The CDR3 runs 15 residues. CDR3 loop: CAISESGTRPYEQYF. The CDR3, as DNA: TGTGCCATCAGTGAGTCAGGCACGCGACCTTACGAGCAGTACTTC.

The chain uses TRBV20-1 and TRBJ2-1; the D is unclear. The length of the CDR3 is 12 residues. Looked up from germline, CDR1 is DFQATT and CDR2 is SNEGSKA (reference sequence). V was shortened by 5 bases and J by 6 bases, with 11 bases between the two germline ends. CDR3 region: CSAGPSGNEQFF. In nucleotides, the CDR3 is TGCAGTGCTGGACCGTCAGGCAATGAGCAGTTCTTC.

This chain joins TRBV20-1 and TRBJ1-4; maybe TRBD1 (5 bases). CDR3 length: 15 amino acids. The germline V gene encodes CDR1 DFQATT and CDR2 SNEGSKA (reference sequence). Trimming left V 4 bases short and J 4 bases short, with 16 bases between. CDR3 amino acids: CSAKSGPGINEKLFF. The CDR3 nucleotides are TGCAGTGCTAAATCAGGGCCCGGTATTAATGAAAAACTGTTTTTT.

This clonotype was seen repeatedly, ten times or more. The V gene is TRBV7-2, the J gene TRBJ2-7; D possibly matches TRBD1 or TRBD2 (5 bases each). Between the trimmed V and J ends, which lost 5 bases and 1 base, there was a span of 18 bases. The V gene's germline CDR1 is SGHTA and CDR2 FQGNSA. This CDR3 has 16 residues. The CDR3 reads CASSLSPGAASYEQYF. CDR3 sequence (DNA): TGTGCCAGCAGCCTCTCTCCCGGGGCTGCTTCCTACGAGCAGTACTTC.

Of note for this clonotype: One junction end does not reproduce the germline sequence, and a read error may be involved. The gene calls are TRBV19 and TRBJ2-3; D gene unclear. Looked up from germline, CDR1 is LNHDA and CDR2 is SQIVND (reference sequence). CDR3 size: 13 residues. The CDR3 region has the DNA TGTGCCAGTAGTATAGCCAGTACAGATACGCAGTCTTTT. This codes for CASSIASTDTQSF.

The gene calls are TRBV6-5 and TRBJ2-1; the D is unclear. Germline loops: CDR1 MNHEY, CDR2 SVGAGI. This CDR3 is 13 amino acids long. V lost 0 bases and J 7 bases, leaving 7 bases between the germline ends. The CDR3 protein is CASSYSKKNEQFF. The DNA for the CDR3 is TGTGCCAGCAGTTACTCGAAGAAGAATGAGCAGTTCTTC.

This clonotype was seen a handful of times. The J gene is TRBJ2-5, the V gene TRBV20-1; 12 bases fit TRBD1. Germline lookup yields CDR1 DFQATT and CDR2 SNEGSKA (reference sequence). The CDR3 has 16 amino acids. The J segment lost 5 bases and the V segment lost 5 bases, leaving 12 bases of the junction unmatched. The CDR3 here is CSAWGQGARLRETQYF. As DNA, the CDR3 is TGCAGTGCTTGGGGACAGGGGGCGCGTCTGAGGGAGACCCAGTACTTC.

This clonotype was seen a handful of times. The genes are TRBV29-1 and TRBJ2-5, with D hard to call. Germline V CDR1 and CDR2: SQVTM, ANQGSEA. The CDR3 spans 12 residues. V dropped 3 bases and J dropped 5 bases, with 10 bases sitting between them. The CDR3 region is CSVDSGGETQYF. CDR3 DNA: TGCAGCGTTGACTCCGGTGGGGAGACCCAGTACTTC.

This clonotype was seen ten or more times. V gene TRBV6-2 or TRBV6-3 combines with J gene TRBJ2-7; D unclear. With 6 bases removed from V and 5 bases from J, the gap between germline ends came to 11 bases. This CDR3 spans 12 amino acids. Germline V gives CDR1 MNHEY, CDR2 SVGEGT. CDR3 DNA: TGTGCCAGCAGCCCCGGGCCCCACGAGCAGTACTTC. Its translation: CASSPGPHEQYF.

This chain connects TRBV12-3 or TRBV12-4 to TRBJ2-5; no clear D. Trimming took off 6 bases at V and 3 bases at J, with 11 bases between the two ends. This CDR3 contains 13 residues. In DNA form, the CDR3 reads TGTGCCAGCAGCCCGGGCAGAAAAGAGACCCAGTACTTC. Translating it yields CASSPGRKETQYF.

This clonotype was detected only a few times. The V call is TRBV29-1, the J call TRBJ1-4, with 11 bases fitting TRBD1. Germline-derived CDR1 and CDR2 are SQVTM and ANQGSEA. Trimming cost V 4 bases and J 8 bases; bases outside gene matches: 3. The CDR3 has 13 residues. The CDR3 DNA follows: TGCAGCGTTGCGGACAGGGGGCGGGAAAAACTGTTTTTT. Translated: CSVADRGREKLFF.

There are many counts of this clonotype. The V and J genes are TRBV5-1 and TRBJ2-1, with 10 nucleotides matching TRBD1. This CDR3 has 15 residues. Germline CDR1 is SGHRS and CDR2 is YFSETQ. V gave up 3 bases and J gave up 8 bases; unmatched junction bases: 8. Here the CDR3 DNA reads TGCGCCAGCAGCTCCGGGACAGGGGTCGTGTATGAGCAGTTCTTC. It translates to CASSSGTGVVYEQFF.

This clonotype was counted between two and nine times. The rearrangement links TRBV7-9 to TRBJ1-1; D not certain. Germline V lookup: CDR1 SEHNR, CDR2 FQNEAQ (reference sequence). Trimming left V 11 bases short and J 0 bases short, with 22 bases between. There are 16 residues in the CDR3. This CDR3 is CAGRSWEDVMNTEAFF. DNA for the CDR3: TGTGCCGGTCGGAGCTGGGAAGACGTCATGAACACTGAAGCTTTCTTT. The full variable domain, in which reference TRBV7-9 and TRBJ1-1 provide the parts outside the CDR3, is DTGVSQNPRHKITKRGQNVTFRCDPISEHNRLYWYRQTLGQGPEFLTYFQNEAQLEKSRLLSDRFSAERPKGSFSTLEIQRTEQGDSAMYLCAGRSWEDVMNTEAFFGQGTRLTVV.

This clonotype was recorded a few times. The chain uses TRBV7-2 and TRBJ1-5; 7 nucleotides match TRBD1. CDR1 SGHTA and CDR2 FQGNSA come from the germline V gene. This CDR3 is 17 amino acids long. V was clipped by 5 bases and J by 2 bases; unmatched bases: 12. The CDR3 nucleotides read TGTGCCAGCAGCACGAGACCAATCAGGGGGGGCAATCAGCCCCAGCATTTT. Translating it yields CASSTRPIRGGNQPQHF.